This is a list of T cell receptor beta chains from one sample in a study of blood T cell repertoires in COVID-19. The table came from immunoSEQ multiplex PCR; TCRdb's copy has only in-frame clones and leaves some out. Among 120,000 to 150,000 clones listed, roughly 83% were seen once. The sequencing sample was made of PBMCs or T cells enriched from blood (not recorded which). Receptor source: a middle-aged man with acute COVID-19. Each CDR3 is given with its conserved first and last residue. The order of the fields is clone size, D gene, J gene, V gene, CDR3 protein, CDR3 DNA. A D gene is named only where the DNA matches it firmly. A row's size may be missing; if present it is once, few, many or a size class.

size: once
D: .
J: TRBJ2-1
V: TRBV9
CDR3: CASSPPGGSFNEQFF
DNA: TGTGCCAGCAGCCCCCCAGGAGGGAGCTTCAATGAGCAGTTCTTC

size: .
D: TRBD1
J: TRBJ1-5
V: TRBV6-6
CDR3: CASSYSDRVRQPQHF
DNA: TGTGCCAGCAGTTACTCAGACAGGGTCAGGCAGCCCCAGCATTTT

size: once
D: TRBD2
J: TRBJ2-1
V: TRBV27
CDR3: CASSFGTGGWNEQFF
DNA: TGTGCCAGCAGTTTTGGGACGGGGGGGTGGAATGAGCAGTTCTTC

size: .
D: .
J: TRBJ2-1
V: TRBV7-2
CDR3: CASSPSAGGGEQFF
DNA: TGTGCCAGCAGCCCCTCCGCGGGTGGCGGCGAGCAGTTCTTC

size: .
D: .
J: TRBJ2-2
V: TRBV19
CDR3: CASSLPRRGGAGELFF
DNA: TGTGCCAGTAGTCTCCCCAGGAGGGGCGGGGCCGGGGAGCTGTTTTTT

size: .
D: .
J: TRBJ2-1
V: TRBV5-4
CDR3: CASSAGLDFNEQFF
DNA: TGTGCCAGCAGCGCCGGACTCGATTTCAATGAGCAGTTCTTC

size: .
D: TRBD2
J: TRBJ2-3
V: TRBV15
CDR3: CATSSPSGGTDTQYF
DNA: TGTGCCACCAGCAGCCCTAGCGGGGGCACAGATACGCAGTATTTT

size: .
D: .
J: TRBJ1-5
V: TRBV18
CDR3: CASSPSGQDSNQPQHF
DNA: TGTGCCAGCTCACCGAGTGGGCAGGATAGCAATCAGCCCCAGCATTTT

size: .
D: .
J: TRBJ1-1
V: TRBV18
CDR3: CATEKENTEAFF
DNA: TGTGCCACTGAGAAAGAAAACACTGAAGCTTTCTTT

size: .
D: .
J: TRBJ1-1
V: TRBV5-1
CDR3: CASSSGGDGSTEAFF
DNA: TGCGCCAGCAGCTCGGGAGGGGATGGGAGCACTGAAGCTTTCTTT

size: .
D: TRBD2
J: TRBJ2-7
V: TRBV5-1
CDR3: CASSAGLAGGQQYF
DNA: TGCGCCAGCAGCGCGGGACTAGCGGGAGGCCAGCAGTACTTC

size: .
D: .
J: TRBJ2-1
V: TRBV9
CDR3: CASSSRTGGPNEQFF
DNA: TGTGCCAGCAGCTCCCGGACCGGGGGGCCAAATGAGCAGTTCTTC

size: .
D: TRBD1
J: TRBJ2-1
V: TRBV7-9
CDR3: CASSGMTGTYNNEQFF
DNA: TGTGCCAGCAGCGGGATGACAGGGACCTACAACAATGAGCAGTTCTTC

size: few
D: TRBD2
J: TRBJ2-7
V: TRBV10-1
CDR3: CASSEETSLDEQYF
DNA: TGCGCCAGCAGTGAAGAGACTAGCCTGGACGAGCAGTACTTC

size: .
D: .
J: TRBJ2-2
V: TRBV30
CDR3: CAWSPGLPSNGAGELFF
DNA: TGTGCCTGGTCCCCAGGACTCCCAAGCAATGGAGCCGGGGAGCTGTTTTTT

size: .
D: TRBD2
J: TRBJ2-3
V: TRBV14
CDR3: CASSPSAGGITDTQYF
DNA: TGTGCCAGCAGCCCCTCGGCGGGAGGAATCACAGATACGCAGTATTTT

size: .
D: .
J: TRBJ2-7
V: TRBV7-2
CDR3: CASSSRTADEQYF
DNA: TGTGCCAGCAGCTCCCGGACAGCGGACGAGCAGTACTTC

size: .
D: .
J: TRBJ1-6
V: TRBV27
CDR3: CASSLYAGQSSYNSPLHF
DNA: TGTGCCAGCAGTTTATATGCAGGGCAAAGCTCCTATAATTCACCCCTCCACTTT

size: .
D: TRBD1
J: TRBJ1-1
V: TRBV7-2
CDR3: CASSVGRGTGGWNTEAFF
DNA: TGTGCCAGCAGCGTAGGGAGGGGGACAGGGGGCTGGAACACTGAAGCTTTCTTT

size: .
D: TRBD1
J: TRBJ1-1
V: TRBV4-1
CDR3: CASSRRTGANTEAFF
DNA: TGCGCCAGCAGCCGGAGGACAGGAGCGAACACTGAAGCTTTCTTT

size: .
D: TRBD1
J: TRBJ1-2
V: TRBV6-5
CDR3: CASSYSGTGGWGYTF
DNA: TGTGCCAGCAGTTACTCGGGTACAGGGGGATGGGGCTACACCTTC

size: .
D: .
J: TRBJ1-2
V: TRBV27
CDR3: CASAGIYGYTF
DNA: TGTGCCAGCGCAGGCATCTATGGCTACACCTTC

size: .
D: .
J: TRBJ1-5
V: TRBV7-8
CDR3: CASSLGGDSNQPQHF
DNA: TGTGCCAGCAGCTTGGGAGGGGATAGCAATCAGCCCCAGCATTTT

size: .
D: TRBD1
J: TRBJ2-3
V: TRBV6-2/TRBV6-3
CDR3: CASSIGTGRTDTQYF
DNA: TGTGCCAGCAGTATTGGGACAGGGCGCACAGATACGCAGTATTTT

size: .
D: .
J: TRBJ2-3
V: TRBV5-6
CDR3: CASSLLAGTDTQYF
DNA: TGTGCCAGCAGCTTATTAGCGGGCACAGATACGCAGTATTTT

size: .
D: .
J: TRBJ2-4
V: TRBV10-3
CDR3: CAISEQGQKNIQYF
DNA: TGTGCCATCAGTGAACAGGGCCAGAAAAACATTCAGTACTTC

size: .
D: .
J: TRBJ1-1
V: TRBV27
CDR3: CASSRPGLMPEAFF
DNA: TGTGCCAGCAGTCGCCCAGGGCTTATGCCTGAAGCTTTCTTT

size: .
D: TRBD1
J: TRBJ1-1
V: TRBV6-5
CDR3: CASRRDRGNTEAFF
DNA: TGTGCCAGCAGACGGGACAGGGGGAACACTGAAGCTTTCTTT

size: .
D: .
J: TRBJ1-3
V: TRBV9
CDR3: CASTRGQGNTIYF
DNA: TGTGCCAGCACCCGAGGACAGGGAAACACCATATATTTT